The 2 T cell receptor beta chains below all came from one sample that was sequenced in a study of CD8 T cells in ankylosing spondylitis (dated by TCRdb to the late 2010s). Library prep was done by 5' RACE. Sequenced using an Illumina HiSeq 2500. TCRdb passed the public sequencing reads through fastp at Q25 and MiXCR, retaining productive beta sequences. Rows matching on CDR3 protein sequence are summarized as one entry with the most common DNA and genes. The sample yields 340,000 or so distinct CDR3 sequences; roughly 14% were counted once. About 1.1% of the sample goes to the ten largest clones. The sample comprised blood, either unsorted or a sorted T cell fraction (not recorded which). Receptor source: a male donor with ankylosing spondylitis or in good health (not recorded which).

The rearrangement links TRBV7-8 to TRBJ1-2, with TRBD1 matching over 7 bases. From germline, CDR1 is SGHVS and CDR2 FQNEAQ. There are 16 residues in the CDR3. V dropped 5 bases and J dropped 0; count of bases not matched to a gene: 9. The CDR3 sequence: CASSADRALANYGYTF. The CDR3 region has the DNA TGTGCCAGCAGCGCCGACAGGGCCCTAGCTAACTATGGCTACACCTTC.

This clonotype appeared many times. This sequence joins TRBV12-3 or TRBV12-4 and TRBJ2-4; TRBD1 matches at 7 bases. The junction had 9 bases not matched to a gene; V was cut back by 8 bases and J by 2 bases. CDR3 length equals 15 residues. The CDR3 region is CASQPGGNTKNIQYF. CDR3 coding DNA: TGTGCCAGCCAACCAGGGGGTAATACCAAAAACATTCAGTACTTC.